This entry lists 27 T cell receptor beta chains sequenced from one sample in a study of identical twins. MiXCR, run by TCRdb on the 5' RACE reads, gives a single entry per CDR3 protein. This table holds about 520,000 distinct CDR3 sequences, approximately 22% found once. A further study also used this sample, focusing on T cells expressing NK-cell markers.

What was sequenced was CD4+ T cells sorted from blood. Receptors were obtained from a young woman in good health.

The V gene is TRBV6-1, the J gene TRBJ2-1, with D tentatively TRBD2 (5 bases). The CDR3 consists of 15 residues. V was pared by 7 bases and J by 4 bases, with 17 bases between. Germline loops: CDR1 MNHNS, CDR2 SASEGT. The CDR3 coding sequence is TGTGCCAGCACCCTACGCCCGGACTTGTACAATGAGCAGTTCTTC. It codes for CASTLRPDLYNEQFF.

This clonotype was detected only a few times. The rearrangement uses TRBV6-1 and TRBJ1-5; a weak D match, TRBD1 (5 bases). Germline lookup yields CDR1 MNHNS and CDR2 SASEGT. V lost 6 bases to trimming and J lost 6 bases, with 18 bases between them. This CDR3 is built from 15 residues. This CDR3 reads CASRPDSLLSQPQHF. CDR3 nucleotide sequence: TGTGCCAGCAGACCCGACAGTTTGCTTAGTCAGCCCCAGCATTTT.

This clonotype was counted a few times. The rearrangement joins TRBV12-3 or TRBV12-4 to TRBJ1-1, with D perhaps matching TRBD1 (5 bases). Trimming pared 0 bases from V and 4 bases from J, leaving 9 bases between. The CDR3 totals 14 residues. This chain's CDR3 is CASSLAIGGTEAFF. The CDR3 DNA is TGTGCCAGCAGTTTAGCAATCGGGGGCACTGAAGCTTTCTTT.

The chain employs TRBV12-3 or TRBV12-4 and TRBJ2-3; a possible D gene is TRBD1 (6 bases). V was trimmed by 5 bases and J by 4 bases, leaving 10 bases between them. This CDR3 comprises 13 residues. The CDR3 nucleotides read TGTGCCAGCAGTCCGGGACAATCAGATACGCAGTATTTT. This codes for CASSPGQSDTQYF.

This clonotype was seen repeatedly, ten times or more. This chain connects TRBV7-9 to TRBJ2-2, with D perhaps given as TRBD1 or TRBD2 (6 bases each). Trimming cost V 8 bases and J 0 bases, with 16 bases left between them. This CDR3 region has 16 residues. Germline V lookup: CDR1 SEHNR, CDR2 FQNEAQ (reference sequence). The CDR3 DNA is TGTGCCAGCGGGGTGGGGGGCCCCGCGAACACCGGGGAGCTGTTTTTT. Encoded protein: CASGVGGPANTGELFF.

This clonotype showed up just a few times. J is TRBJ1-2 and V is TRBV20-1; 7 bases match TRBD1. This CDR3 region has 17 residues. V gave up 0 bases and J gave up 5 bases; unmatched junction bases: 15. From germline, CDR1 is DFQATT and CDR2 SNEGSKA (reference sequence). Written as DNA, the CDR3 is TGCAGTGCTAGAGATCCCATACAGGGGAGGGGGTGGTATGGCTACACCTTC. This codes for CSARDPIQGRGWYGYTF.

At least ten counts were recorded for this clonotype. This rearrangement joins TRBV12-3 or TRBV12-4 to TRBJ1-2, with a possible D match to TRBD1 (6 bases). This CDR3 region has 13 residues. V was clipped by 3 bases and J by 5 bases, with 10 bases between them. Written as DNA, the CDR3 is TGTGCCAGCAGTTTGAGGACAGAGTATGGCTACACCTTC. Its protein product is CASSLRTEYGYTF.

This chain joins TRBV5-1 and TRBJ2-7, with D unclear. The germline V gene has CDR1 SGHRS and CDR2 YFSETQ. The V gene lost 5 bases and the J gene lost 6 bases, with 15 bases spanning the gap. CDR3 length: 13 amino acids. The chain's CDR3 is CASRHTPNTEQYF. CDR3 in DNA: TGCGCCAGCAGACACACCCCCAACACCGAGCAGTACTTC.

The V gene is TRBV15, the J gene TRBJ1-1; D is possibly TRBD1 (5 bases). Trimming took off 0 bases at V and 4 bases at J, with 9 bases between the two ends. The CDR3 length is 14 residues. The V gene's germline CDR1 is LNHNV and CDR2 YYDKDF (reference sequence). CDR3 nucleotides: TGTGCCACCAGCAGAGATCCCGGGGGCACTGAAGCTTTCTTT. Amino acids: CATSRDPGGTEAFF.

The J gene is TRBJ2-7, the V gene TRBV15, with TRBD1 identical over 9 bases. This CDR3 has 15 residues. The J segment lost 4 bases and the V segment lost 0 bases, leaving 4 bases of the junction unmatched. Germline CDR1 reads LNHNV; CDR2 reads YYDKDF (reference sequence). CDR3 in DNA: TGTGCCACCAGCAGAGACGGGACAGGGTCTTACGAGCAGTACTTC. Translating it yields CATSRDGTGSYEQYF. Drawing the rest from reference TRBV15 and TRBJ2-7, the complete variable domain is DAMVIQNPRYQVTQFGKPVTLSCSQTLNHNVMYWYQQKSSQAPKLLFHYYDKDFNNEADTPDNFQSRRPNTSFCFLDIRSPGLGDTAMYLCATSRDGTGSYEQYFGPGTRLTVT.

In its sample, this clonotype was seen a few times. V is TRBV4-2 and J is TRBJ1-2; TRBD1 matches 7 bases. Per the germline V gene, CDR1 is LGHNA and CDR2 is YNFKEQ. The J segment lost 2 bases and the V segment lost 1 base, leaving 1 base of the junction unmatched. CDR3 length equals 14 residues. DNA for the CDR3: TGTGCCAGCAGCCAAGTGGGACAGAACTATGGCTACACCTTC. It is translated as CASSQVGQNYGYTF.

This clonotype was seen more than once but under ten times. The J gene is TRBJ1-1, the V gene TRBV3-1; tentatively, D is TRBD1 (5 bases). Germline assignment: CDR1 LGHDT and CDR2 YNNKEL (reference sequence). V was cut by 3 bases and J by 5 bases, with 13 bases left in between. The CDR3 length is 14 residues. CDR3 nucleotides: TGTGCCAGCAGCCACCTAAGGGGTGGGACTGAAGCTTTCTTT. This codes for CASSHLRGGTEAFF.

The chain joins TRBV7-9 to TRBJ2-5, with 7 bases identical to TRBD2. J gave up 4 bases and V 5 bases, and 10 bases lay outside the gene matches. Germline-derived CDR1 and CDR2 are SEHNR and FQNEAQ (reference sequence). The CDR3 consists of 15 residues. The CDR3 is CASSPGPGGGETQYF. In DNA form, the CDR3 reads TGTGCCAGCAGCCCAGGGCCGGGGGGAGGAGAGACCCAGTACTTC.

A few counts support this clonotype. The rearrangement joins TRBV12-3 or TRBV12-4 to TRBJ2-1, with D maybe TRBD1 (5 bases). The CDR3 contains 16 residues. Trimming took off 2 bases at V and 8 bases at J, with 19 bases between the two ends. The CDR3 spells CASSLFANRPAYEQFF. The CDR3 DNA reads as TGTGCCAGCAGTTTATTCGCCAACAGGCCCGCCTATGAGCAGTTCTTC.

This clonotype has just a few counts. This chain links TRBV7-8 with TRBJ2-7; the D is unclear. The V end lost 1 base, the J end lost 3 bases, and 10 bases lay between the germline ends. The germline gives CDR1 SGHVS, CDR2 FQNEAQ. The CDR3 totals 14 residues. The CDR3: CASSLGPLGYEQYF. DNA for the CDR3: TGTGCCAGCAGCTTAGGTCCTCTAGGCTACGAGCAGTACTTC.

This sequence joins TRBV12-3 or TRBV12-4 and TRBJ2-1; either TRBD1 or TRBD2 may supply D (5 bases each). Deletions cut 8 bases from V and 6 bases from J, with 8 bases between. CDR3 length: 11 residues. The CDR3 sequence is CASRGANEQFF. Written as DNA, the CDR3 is TGTGCCAGCCGGGGCGCCAATGAGCAGTTCTTC.

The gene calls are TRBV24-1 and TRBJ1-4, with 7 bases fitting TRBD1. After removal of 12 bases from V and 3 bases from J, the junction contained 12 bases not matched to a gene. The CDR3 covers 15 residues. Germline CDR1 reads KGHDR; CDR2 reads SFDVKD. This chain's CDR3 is CAAFRRDSSNEKLFF. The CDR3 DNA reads TGTGCCGCATTTAGAAGGGACAGTTCTAATGAAAAACTGTTTTTT.

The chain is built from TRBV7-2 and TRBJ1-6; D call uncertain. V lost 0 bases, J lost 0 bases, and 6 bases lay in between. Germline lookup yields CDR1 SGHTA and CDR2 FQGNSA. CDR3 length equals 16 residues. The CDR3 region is CASSLASGSYNSPLHF. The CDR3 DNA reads TGTGCCAGCAGCTTAGCTTCCGGCTCCTATAATTCACCCCTCCACTTT.

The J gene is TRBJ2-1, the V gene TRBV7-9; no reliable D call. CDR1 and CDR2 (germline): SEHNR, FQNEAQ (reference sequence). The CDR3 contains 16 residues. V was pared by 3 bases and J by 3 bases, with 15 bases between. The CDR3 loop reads CASSFPRVGYYNEQFF. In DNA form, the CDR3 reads TGTGCCAGCAGCTTTCCAAGGGTGGGCTACTACAATGAGCAGTTCTTC.

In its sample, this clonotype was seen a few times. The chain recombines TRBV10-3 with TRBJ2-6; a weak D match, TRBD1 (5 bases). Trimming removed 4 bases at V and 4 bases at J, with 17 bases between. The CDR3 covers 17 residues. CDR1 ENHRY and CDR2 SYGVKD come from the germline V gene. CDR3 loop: CAISVIPQGGGANVLTF. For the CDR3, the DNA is TGTGCCATCAGTGTCATCCCCCAGGGCGGCGGGGCCAACGTCCTGACTTTC.

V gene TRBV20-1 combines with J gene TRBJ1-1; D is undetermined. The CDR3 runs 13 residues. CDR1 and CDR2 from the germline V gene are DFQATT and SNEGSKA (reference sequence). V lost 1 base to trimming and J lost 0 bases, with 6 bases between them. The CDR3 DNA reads TGCAGTGCTAGAGTTATGGTGAACACTGAAGCTTTCTTT. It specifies CSARVMVNTEAFF.

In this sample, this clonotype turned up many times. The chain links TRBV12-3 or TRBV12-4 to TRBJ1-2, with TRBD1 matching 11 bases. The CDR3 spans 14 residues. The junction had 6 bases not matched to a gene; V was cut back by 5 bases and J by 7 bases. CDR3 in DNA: TGTGCCAGCAGTCCTGGAGGGACAGGGGGTGGCTACACCTTC. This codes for CASSPGGTGGGYTF.

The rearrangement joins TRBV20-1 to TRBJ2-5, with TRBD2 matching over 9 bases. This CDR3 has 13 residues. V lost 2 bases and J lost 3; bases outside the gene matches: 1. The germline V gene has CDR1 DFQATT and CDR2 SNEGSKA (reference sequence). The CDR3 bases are TGCAGTGCTAGACTAGCGGGGAAAGAGACCCAGTACTTC. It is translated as CSARLAGKETQYF.

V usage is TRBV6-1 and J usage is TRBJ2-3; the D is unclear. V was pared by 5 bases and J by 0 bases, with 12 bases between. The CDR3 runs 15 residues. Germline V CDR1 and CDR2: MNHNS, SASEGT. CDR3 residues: CASSRLFPSTDTQYF. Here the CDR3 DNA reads TGTGCCAGCAGTCGGCTCTTCCCTAGCACAGATACGCAGTATTTT.

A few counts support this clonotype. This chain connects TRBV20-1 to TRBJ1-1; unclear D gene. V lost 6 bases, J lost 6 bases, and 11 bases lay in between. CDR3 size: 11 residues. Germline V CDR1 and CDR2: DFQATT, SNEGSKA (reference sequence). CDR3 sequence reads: CSAREDAEAFF. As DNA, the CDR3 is TGCAGTGCAAGGGAGGACGCTGAAGCTTTCTTT.

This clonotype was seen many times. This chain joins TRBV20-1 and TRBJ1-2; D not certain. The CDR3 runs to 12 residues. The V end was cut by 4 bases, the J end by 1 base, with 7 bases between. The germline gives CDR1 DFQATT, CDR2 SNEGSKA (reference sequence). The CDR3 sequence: CSATDVNYGYTF. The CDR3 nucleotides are TGCAGTGCTACCGATGTTAACTATGGCTACACCTTC.

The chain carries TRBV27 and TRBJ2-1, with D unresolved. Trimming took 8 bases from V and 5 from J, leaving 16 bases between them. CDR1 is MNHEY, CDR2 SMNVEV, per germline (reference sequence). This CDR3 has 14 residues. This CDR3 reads CASQHARFNNEQFF. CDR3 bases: TGTGCCAGCCAACATGCCCGCTTCAACAATGAGCAGTTCTTC.